This is a list of T cell receptor beta chains from one sample in a study of shared clonotypes between healthy human individuals. Produced via immunoSEQ multiplex PCR; TCRdb's table is partial and in-frame only. The sample carries over 400,000 clones, 81% recorded once. Sequenced input: PBMCs. The origin of the receptors is a woman aged 40-49 years in good health. Some clones in this sample may be carry-over from other donors' samples. Each CDR3 is given with its conserved first and last residue. Each record gives: clone size, D gene, J gene, V gene, CDR3 DNA, CDR3 protein. D genes are given only for firm matches. The size field is filled for only some rows; it gives once, few, many or a size class.

>-|-|TRBJ2-7|TRBV7-8
TGTGCCAGCAGCTTACGATCGAGCTCCTACGAGCAGTACTTC
CASSLRSSSYEQYF
>-|-|TRBJ1-4|TRBV30
TGTGCCTGGAGTGTCGGGGCAGGGATTGATGAAAAACTGTTTTTT
CAWSVGAGIDEKLFF
>-|-|TRBJ1-4|TRBV2
TGTGCCAGCAGGTCGGGGCGGACTAATGAAAAACTGTTTTTT
CASRSGRTNEKLFF
>-|TRBD1|TRBJ1-5|TRBV4-3
TGCGCCAGCAGCCAAGATGCGGCAGGGGGATTAAGTCAGCCCCAGCATTTT
CASSQDAAGGLSQPQHF
>-|-|TRBJ2-3|TRBV18
TGTGCCAGCTCACCAACAAAAGATACGCAGTATTTT
CASSPTKDTQYF
>-|-|TRBJ2-7|TRBV11-2
TGTGCCAGCAGCTTAGGCGACTCCTACGAGCAGTACTTC
CASSLGDSYEQYF
>-|TRBD2|TRBJ2-1|TRBV15
TGTGCCACCAGCAGAGTGCGGACTAGCGGACACAATGAGCAGTTCTTC
CATSRVRTSGHNEQFF
>once|-|TRBJ2-3|TRBV19
TGTGCCAGTGCGTCGGGGGCCAGTAGGACAGATACGCAGTATTTT
CASASGASRTDTQYF
>-|TRBD2|TRBJ2-7|TRBV5-1
TGCGCCAGCACCCCGGGGGGGAGCGGAAGCTCCTACGAGCAGTACTTC
CASTPGGSGSSYEQYF
>few|TRBD1|TRBJ1-2|TRBV18
TGTGCCAGCCGAAGCCGGGACAGCTATGGCTACACCTTC
CASRSRDSYGYTF
>once|-|TRBJ1-3|TRBV5-1
TGCGCCAGCAGCTCCCTAGGGTTGCCTGGAAACACCATATATTTT
CASSSLGLPGNTIYF
>few|-|TRBJ2-7|TRBV11-1
TGTGCCAGCAGCTACTCGGGGCAGGGGTACGAGCAGTACTTC
CASSYSGQGYEQYF
>-|-|TRBJ1-1|TRBV5-1
TGCGCCAGCAGCTTGGTGGAGGGAGGCACTGAAGCTTTCTTT
CASSLVEGGTEAFF
>-|-|TRBJ2-3|TRBV19
TGTGCCAGTACCCAGGGGGGGGGCACAGATACGCAGTATTTT
CASTQGGGTDTQYF
>-|TRBD2|TRBJ2-1|TRBV6-4
TGTGCCAGCAGTGACTCGACTAGCGGGAGTCAGTTCTTC
CASSDSTSGSQFF
>-|-|TRBJ2-2|TRBV7-9
TGTGCCAGCAGCACAGGAGGGCCGAACACCGGGGAGCTGTTTTTT
CASSTGGPNTGELFF
>-|-|TRBJ2-7|TRBV18
TGTGCCAGCTCACCATCCGGAAGGGGGAACGAGCAGTACTTC
CASSPSGRGNEQYF
>-|-|TRBJ2-3|TRBV5-6
TGTGCCAGCAGCTTGGGGACTTTTTCTAGCACAGATACGCAGTATTTT
CASSLGTFSSTDTQYF
>-|TRBD1|TRBJ1-2|TRBV6-1
TGTGCCAGCAGAACCGGGACAGGGGAGCGCGGCTACACCTTC
CASRTGTGERGYTF
>few|-|TRBJ2-7|TRBV5-1
TGCGCCAGCAGCCCGGGCAGGTCCTACGAGCAGTACTTC
CASSPGRSYEQYF
>-|TRBD2|TRBJ2-3|TRBV4-3
TGCGCCAGCAGCAAGCAAGCGGGACTAGGGGCAGATACGCAGTATTTT
CASSKQAGLGADTQYF
>-|TRBD1|TRBJ1-3|TRBV7-8
TGTGCCAGCAGCTTAACAGGGGCTGGAAACACCATATATTTT
CASSLTGAGNTIYF
>-|-|TRBJ1-4|TRBV27
TGTGCCAGCCACCCCGAGGGAAAACTGTTTTTT
CASHPEGKLFF
>-|-|TRBJ2-1|TRBV23-1
TGCGCCAGCAGTCAGAGGGGGGCCTCCTACAATGAGCAGTTCTTC
CASSQRGASYNEQFF
>-|-|TRBJ1-1|TRBV7-2
TGTGCCAGCAGCTTCACAGAGAACACTGAAGCTTTCTTT
CASSFTENTEAFF
>many|-|TRBJ2-3|TRBV7-2
TGTGCCAGCAGCTCCCCCAACGCAGATACGCAGTATTTT
CASSSPNADTQYF